A single sample gave rise to the 2 T cell receptor beta chains below, sequenced in a study of T cells in Graves' hyperthyroidism and ophthalmopathy. From RNA transcripts, TCR beta CDR3 regions were amplified. Carried out on the TCR CDR3, a first-round RT-PCR used the HTBI primer set. From the multiplex PCR reads, TCRdb called clonotypes with MiXCR, one entry per CDR3 protein. The profile shows more than 550,000 distinct CDR3 sequences, under 20% of them singletons. Sequencing used blood. The receptors were sampled from a woman aged 50 to 65 with Graves' hyperthyroidism that later progressed to Graves' ophthalmopathy.

This clonotype was recorded a few times. The DNA is omitted, as the CDR3 cannot be located on it reliably, and the CDR3 follows TCRdb's listing. This chain joins TRBV6-5 and TRBJ1-6; no DNA check was done on the table's D call, TRBD1. Germline V gene lookup returns CDR1 MNHEY and CDR2 SVGAGI. A total of 15 residues make up the CDR3, ends included. The CDR3 spells CASSTSTGVGSPLHF.

This sequence joins TRBV14 and TRBJ1-1; D gene ambiguous. The CDR3 length is 15 residues. Per germline, CDR1 SGHDN and CDR2 FVKESK. V lost 1 base and J lost 0, with 9 bases in between. The CDR3: CASSQVSRMNTEAFF. In nucleotides, the CDR3 is TGTGCCAGCAGCCAAGTTTCCAGGATGAACACTGAAGCTTTCTTT.